This T cell receptor (beta chain) derives from a study of blood T cell repertoires in COVID-19. The CDR3 consists of 13 residues. V lost 5 bases and J lost 9; bases outside the gene matches: 6. Per germline, CDR1 MNHNY and CDR2 SVGAGI (reference sequence). The data were produced by immunoSEQ multiplex PCR, yet TCRdb's version contains in-frame clones alone and is incomplete. The sample includes 500,000 or so clones, approximately 86% of them seen just once. The age range of participants was 18 to 89 years, with residence in 20 to 25 US areas. The study assigned cohorts using participant-reported clinical history. This clone was detected only a few times.

The chain is built from TRBV6-6 and TRBJ2-1, with TRBD2 identical over 8 bases. This TCR was recovered from a woman under 30 who had recovered from COVID-19. The sequencing sample was made of PBMCs or T cells enriched from blood (not recorded which). CDR3 DNA sequence: TGTGCCAGCAGTACCCCGGCGGGGGGTGAGCAGTTCTTC. It yields the protein CASSTPAGGEQFF.